The sample holds one count of the clone carrying this TCR beta chain. Some clones are missing from TCRdb's copy, which holds only in-frame ones; the method was immunoSEQ multiplex PCR. Of approximately 22,000 clones detected, 75% to 85% appear once; the ten largest clones hold 20% to 25%. This entry belongs to a study of OX40 agonist ivuxolimab in advanced cancers. Study-level background: Intravenous ivuxolimab was administered to patients every 2 weeks at 0.01 to 10 mg/kg.

Trimming took 5 bases from V and 5 from J, leaving 15 bases between them. Germline V gene sequence: CDR1 MNHEY, CDR2 SVGAGI. The CDR3 has 14 residues. The specimen comprised CD4+ or CD8+ T cells sorted from blood, sampled in a trial of the OX40 agonist ivuxolimab. This clonotype was sampled from an adult with an advanced solid tumor such as melanoma, head and neck, liver or kidney cancer. This chain joins TRBV6-5 and TRBJ1-1, with a possible D match to TRBD1 (6 bases). CDR3 sequence: CASSPTGGWTEAFF. The CDR3 coding sequence is TGTGCCAGCAGTCCGACAGGAGGCTGGACTGAAGCTTTCTTT.